This entry lists 15 T cell receptor beta chains sequenced from one sample in a study of CD8 T cell repertoires and HIV-1 epitope variants. The repertoire was sequenced with immunoSEQ multiplex PCR; TCRdb's copy has only in-frame clones and lacks some. The sample has over 4,500 clones; 67% are singletons. These TCRs are of unknown antigen specificity. The sample consisted of cultured CD8+ T cells derived from PBMCs. Receptors originate from a male donor with HIV.

This rearrangement joins TRBV28 to TRBJ2-6; 9 bases are shared with TRBD1. This CDR3 has 15 residues. V dropped 10 bases and J dropped 0; count of bases not matched to a gene: 4. Germline V gives CDR1 MDHEN, CDR2 SYDVKM. The CDR3 region has the DNA TGTGCCACCGGGACAGGGTCCTCTGGGGCCAACGTCCTGACTTTC. Encoded protein: CATGTGSSGANVLTF. Full variable domain (remainder filled in from reference TRBV28 and TRBJ2-6): DVKVTQSSRYLVKRTGEKVFLECVQDMDHENMFWYRQDPGLGLRLIYFSYDVKMKEKGDIPEGYSVSREKKERFSLILESASTNQTSMYLCATGTGSSGANVLTFGAGSRLTVL.

The chain combines TRBV7-8 with TRBJ1-3; maybe TRBD1 (5 bases). The CDR3 is 16 amino acids. Per germline, CDR1 SGHVS and CDR2 FQNEAQ. The V end was cut by 2 bases, the J end by 0 bases, with 11 bases between. The CDR3 sequence: CASSLLRTLSGNTIYF. The CDR3, as DNA: TGTGCCAGCAGCTTATTGAGGACACTCTCTGGAAACACCATATATTTT. The full variable domain, its missing parts supplied by reference TRBV7-8 and TRBJ1-3, is GAGVSQSPRYKVAKRGQDVALRCDPISGHVSLFWYQQALGQGPEFLTYFQNEAQLDKSGLPSDRFFAERPEGSVSTLKIQRTQQEDSAVYLCASSLLRTLSGNTIYFGEGSWLTVV.

The chain is built from TRBV5-6 and TRBJ1-1; D is unclear. The CDR3 has 12 residues. CDR1 and CDR2 (germline): SGHDT, YYEEEE. V dropped 0 bases and J dropped 10 bases, with 10 bases sitting between them. CDR3 nucleotides: TGTGCCAGCAGCTTGGGTGGAGGTAGAGCTTTCTTT. The encoded protein is CASSLGGGRAFF.

V gene TRBV30 combines with J gene TRBJ2-7, with TRBD1 as a possible D gene (6 bases). The germline V gene encodes CDR1 GTSNPN and CDR2 SVGIG (reference sequence). The CDR3 runs to 15 residues. V shed 2 bases and J shed 2 bases, with 16 bases lying between them. For the CDR3, the DNA is TGTGCCTGGAGTCGTGGGGGACACAAAACCTACGAGCAGTACTTC. Amino acid sequence: CAWSRGGHKTYEQYF.

This clone came up a few times. This chain uses TRBV6-5 with TRBJ2-2; perhaps TRBD2 as D (5 bases). V was pared by 4 bases and J by 0 bases, with 12 bases between. The CDR3 is 16 residues long. CDR1 is MNHEY and CDR2 is SVGAGI in the germline V gene. The CDR3 nucleotides are TGTGCCAGCAGTTCCGAGCGGCAAGCGAACACCGGGGAGCTGTTTTTT. Translation gives CASSSERQANTGELFF.

The rearrangement joins TRBV27 to TRBJ1-6; a weak D match, TRBD1 (5 bases). The V end was cut by 4 bases, the J end by 10 bases, with 20 bases between. Germline CDR1 and CDR2: MNHEY and SMNVEV (reference sequence). The CDR3 extends over 16 amino acids. CDR3 residues: CASSYSGEGGRSPLHF. The CDR3 coding sequence is TGTGCCAGCAGTTACTCGGGGGAGGGAGGGAGGTCACCCCTCCACTTT.

This clone was recorded only once. At one boundary the junction diverges from the germline segment, which might be a read error. The chain links TRBV7-8 to TRBJ2-7, with 9 bases lining up with TRBD1. The germline V gene encodes CDR1 SGHVS and CDR2 FQNEAQ. The CDR3 covers 14 residues. The chain's CDR3 is CASSLGQGSHEQYF. In nucleotides, the CDR3 is TGTGCCAGCAGCCTGGGACAGGGCTCCCACGAGCAGTACTTC.

This clone was counted a single time. This chain uses TRBV7-2 with TRBJ2-1, with D possibly being TRBD1 (5 bases). The length of the CDR3 is 18 residues. V gave up 1 base and J gave up 8 bases, with 24 bases separating them. Germline V lookup: CDR1 SGHTA, CDR2 FQGNSA. The CDR3 nucleotides are TGTGCCAGCAGCTTAGTGGGTGGGGCAGGGCAGGGTCGCGATGAGCAGTTCTTC. Protein sequence: CASSLVGGAGQGRDEQFF. Together with reference TRBV7-2 and TRBJ2-1, the CDR3 gives the full variable domain: GAGVSQSPSNKVTEKGKDVELRCDPISGHTALYWYRQSLGQGLEFLIYFQGNSAPDKSGLPSDRFSAERTGGSVSTLTIQRTQQEDSAVYLCASSLVGGAGQGRDEQFFGPGTRLTVL.

This chain links TRBV7-8 with TRBJ2-1, with a possible D match to TRBD1 (5 bases). Germline lookup yields CDR1 SGHVS and CDR2 FQNEAQ. V was shortened by 3 bases and J by 8 bases, with 8 bases between the two germline ends. There are 12 residues in the CDR3. The CDR3, as DNA: TGTGCCAGCAGCTTCAGGGTAGATGAGCAGTTCTTC. Translating it yields CASSFRVDEQFF. Full variable domain (rest looked up from reference TRBV7-8 and TRBJ2-1): GAGVSQSPRYKVAKRGQDVALRCDPISGHVSLFWYQQALGQGPEFLTYFQNEAQLDKSGLPSDRFFAERPEGSVSTLKIQRTQQEDSAVYLCASSFRVDEQFFGPGTRLTVL.

This chain links TRBV10-2 with TRBJ2-1, with no clear D. The V gene's germline CDR1 is WSHSY and CDR2 SAAADI. Between the trimmed V and J ends, which lost 0 bases and 7 bases, there was a span of 13 bases. The CDR3 totals 15 residues. Here the CDR3 DNA reads TGCGCCAGCAGTGAGTCTAGGATCGATAGAAATGAGCAGTTCTTC. Residues: CASSESRIDRNEQFF.

The chain recombines TRBV7-3 with TRBJ2-1, with TRBD2 identical over 10 bases. CDR1 is SGHTA, CDR2 FQGTGA, per germline. With V trimmed by 2 bases and J by 9 bases, 7 bases remained unmatched. CDR3 size: 15 residues. CDR3 in DNA: TGTGCCAGCAGCTTAGTAGCGGGGGGCCAGGGTGAGCAGTTCTTC. Encoded protein: CASSLVAGGQGEQFF.

This clone appeared once. The chain recombines TRBV11-2 with TRBJ1-1; D ambiguous. Germline V gives CDR1 SGHAT, CDR2 FQNNGV. Trimming took off 1 base at V and 7 bases at J, with 10 bases between the two ends. This CDR3 comprises 13 residues. The CDR3: CASSLGPAVEAFF. CDR3 in DNA: TGTGCCAGCAGCTTAGGGCCAGCCGTTGAAGCTTTCTTT.

This clone was seen a handful of times. The chain uses TRBV18 and TRBJ2-1, with TRBD2 matching over 10 bases. Germline CDR1 reads KGHSH; CDR2 reads LQKENI. This CDR3 has 15 residues. With 3 bases clipped from V and 5 bases from J, the junction kept 4 bases outside the gene matches. The CDR3 DNA sequence: TGTGCCAGCTCACCTCCTAGCGGGGGCAACAATGAGCAGTTCTTC. Translation: CASSPPSGGNNEQFF. Variable domain in full (rest from reference TRBV18 and TRBJ2-1): NAGVMQNPRHLVRRRGQEARLRCSPMKGHSHVYWYRQLPEEGLKFMVYLQKENIIDESGMPKERFSAEFPKEGPSILRIQQVVRGDSAAYFCASSPPSGGNNEQFFGPGTRLTVL.

In its sample, this clone was seen a few times. CDR3 residues: CASSQEVNQPQHF. In DNA, the CDR3 is TGCGCCAGCAGCCAAGAGGTGAATCAGCCCCAGCATTTT. This rearrangement joins TRBV4-3 to TRBJ1-5, with no clear D. The V gene's germline CDR1 is LGHNA and CDR2 YSLEER. V lost 0 bases, J lost 4 bases, and 4 bases lay in between. This CDR3 has 13 residues.

This clone was counted once. The chain has TRBV9 and TRBJ2-6; no clear D gene. Per germline, CDR1 SGDLS and CDR2 YYNGEE. Trimming shortened V by 7 bases and J by 4 bases, and 12 bases separated the two germline ends. This CDR3 spans 14 amino acids. The CDR3, as DNA: TGTGCCAGCCAGGTAGTCCCCGGGGCCAACGTCCTGACTTTC. It codes for CASQVVPGANVLTF.